Below, one TCR beta chain is given with its context. This entry belongs to a study of identical twins. One entry per CDR3 protein, called by TCRdb with MiXCR from the 5' RACE reads. The repertoire holds around 510,000 distinct CDR3 sequences, with around an eighth as singletons. This same sample was also taken into another study, of yellow fever vaccine responses in identical twins.

The specimen was CD4+ T cells sorted from blood. The source of this sequence is a woman younger than 30 in good health.

The CDR3 coding sequence is TGTGCCAGCAGTTCCGGCCCGGAGGTTGCTTTCTTT. Encoded protein: CASSSGPEVAFF. V is TRBV28 and J is TRBJ1-1; D unresolved. This CDR3 region has 12 residues. Germline V gene sequence: CDR1 MDHEN, CDR2 SYDVKM. Trimming removed 4 bases at V and 11 bases at J, with 14 bases between.